One sample yielded the 24 T cell receptor beta chains listed below, sequenced in a study of T cell responses to AZD1222 COVID-19 vaccine. Only in-frame clones appear in the TCRdb table, and some are missing; sequencing was by immunoSEQ multiplex PCR. This table holds over 110,000 clones, roughly 91% found once. The sequencing here drew on peripheral blood, taken on day 0 of AZD1222 vaccination. These receptors originate from an adult in good health.

J is TRBJ1-2 and V is TRBV19, with 7 bases lining up with TRBD1. This CDR3 comprises 14 residues. Germline trimming cut 6 bases from V and 0 bases from J; bases unmatched to any gene: 4. Germline CDR1 and CDR2: LNHDA and SQIVND (reference sequence). The CDR3 loop is CASSPGQANYGYTF. CDR3 sequence (DNA): TGTGCCAGTAGCCCCGGACAGGCTAACTATGGCTACACCTTC.

This chain uses TRBV6-2 or TRBV6-3 with TRBJ2-7; 7 bases are shared with TRBD1. CDR1 is MNHEY and CDR2 is SVGEGT in the germline V gene. There are 17 residues in the CDR3. The trim removed 6 bases at V and 6 bases at J, leaving 20 bases unmatched. The CDR3 loop is CASSPINPWTGLGEQYF. In DNA, the CDR3 is TGTGCCAGCAGCCCGATCAACCCATGGACAGGTTTGGGCGAGCAGTACTTC.

The chain's CDR3 is CSASLAGGLAKNIQYF. CDR3 sequence (DNA): TGCAGTGCTAGTTTAGCGGGGGGCTTAGCCAAAAACATTCAGTACTTC. The chain has TRBV20-1 and TRBJ2-4, with TRBD2 matching 10 bases. This CDR3 is 16 amino acids long. Germline CDR1 reads DFQATT; CDR2 reads SNEGSKA (reference sequence). After removal of 3 bases from V and 0 bases from J, the junction contained 5 bases not matched to a gene.

V and J are TRBV6-2 or TRBV6-3 and TRBJ1-1; 7 nucleotides match TRBD1. Germline CDR1 MNHEY, CDR2 SVGEGT. The V and J ends lost 0 bases and 6 bases, in that order; junction bases with no gene match: 7. This CDR3 region has 15 residues. The CDR3 coding sequence is TGTGCCAGCAGTTACTCTGTGACAGGGCGGGCTGAAGCTTTCTTT. Residues: CASSYSVTGRAEAFF.

In this sample, this clone turned up once. This chain's CDR3 is CASSPGQVDYGYTF. Written as DNA, the CDR3 is TGTGCCAGCAGCCCGGGACAGGTAGACTATGGCTACACCTTC. The chain links TRBV7-8 to TRBJ1-2; TRBD1 matches 8 bases. The germline CDR1 and CDR2 sequences are SGHVS and FQNEAQ. V lost 5 bases, J lost 3 bases, and 5 bases stayed unmatched. The CDR3 is 14 amino acids.

The rearrangement links TRBV11-1 to TRBJ1-5; no definite D call. The CDR3 consists of 15 residues. V lost 2 bases and J 8 bases, leaving 16 bases between the germline ends. In germline, CDR1 is SGHAT, CDR2 FQDESV (reference sequence). The CDR3 DNA sequence: TGTGCCAGCAGCTTAAGGCCCAGCAACAAAGAGCCCCAGCATTTT. This encodes CASSLRPSNKEPQHF.

The J gene is TRBJ2-2, the V gene TRBV6-2 or TRBV6-3; D is ambiguous. V was clipped by 2 bases and J by 1 base, with 8 bases between them. Germline assignment: CDR1 MNHEY and CDR2 SVGEGT. CDR3 size: 15 residues. The CDR3 region is CASSYHSGNTGELFF. As DNA, the CDR3 is TGTGCCAGCAGTTACCATTCAGGGAACACCGGGGAGCTGTTTTTT.

The J gene is TRBJ2-2, the V gene TRBV7-6; 10 bases map to TRBD2. The CDR3 spans 17 residues. Per the germline V gene, CDR1 is SGHVS and CDR2 is FNYEAQ. The V gene end was trimmed by 3 bases and the J gene end by 1 base; junction bases not matched to a gene: 5. CDR3 sequence (DNA): TGTGCCAGCAGCTTCTCCAGCGGGAGGGTGAACACCGGGGAGCTGTTTTTT. Its translation: CASSFSSGRVNTGELFF.

The chain combines TRBV4-1 with TRBJ1-4, with D maybe TRBD1 (5 bases). Germline CDR1 reads MGHRA; CDR2 reads YSYEKL. There are 13 residues in the CDR3. Trimming removed 4 bases from V and 7 bases from J, with 10 bases in between. CDR3 sequence (DNA): TGCGCCAGCAGCCCGCAGGGAAGTGAAAAACTGTTTTTT. Its protein product is CASSPQGSEKLFF.

This clone was detected once. The chain joins TRBV10-3 to TRBJ1-1; no clear D. This CDR3 spans 13 amino acids. Germline CDR1 and CDR2: ENHRY and SYGVKD. Trimming shortened V by 2 bases and J by 6 bases, and 10 bases separated the two germline ends. CDR3 protein: CAISEEGIAEAFF. The CDR3 DNA reads as TGTGCCATCAGTGAGGAGGGTATAGCTGAAGCTTTCTTT.

There are a few counts of this clone. J is TRBJ1-6 and V is TRBV7-2; D is perhaps TRBD1 (5 bases). V gave up 2 bases and J gave up 6 bases, with 11 bases separating them. Germline V gene lookup returns CDR1 SGHTA and CDR2 FQGNSA. The CDR3 is made up of 15 amino acids. CDR3 nucleotide sequence: TGTGCCAGCAGCTTAAATCAGGGAATTAATTCACCCCTCCACTTT. This encodes CASSLNQGINSPLHF.

The chain employs TRBV11-3 and TRBJ2-1; the D gene is possibly TRBD2 (5 bases). The CDR3 runs 12 residues. Trimming took off 1 base at V and 9 bases at J, with 7 bases between the two ends. CDR1 SGHNT and CDR2 YENEEA come from the germline V gene. DNA of the CDR3: TGTGCCAGCAGCTTAGGAGGAGGTGAGCAGTTCTTC. Its translation is CASSLGGGEQFF.

This CDR3 reads CASSSFIGTGTANIQYF. CDR3 sequence (DNA): TGTGCCAGCAGCAGTTTTATTGGGACCGGGACGGCAAACATTCAGTACTTC. The gene calls are TRBV27 and TRBJ2-4; D tentatively fits TRBD1 or TRBD2 (5 bases each). V was pared by 6 bases and J by 6 bases, with 24 bases between. This CDR3 is built from 17 residues. Germline V lookup: CDR1 MNHEY, CDR2 SMNVEV (reference sequence).

The chain uses TRBV6-6 and TRBJ1-1; perhaps TRBD1 as D (6 bases). The CDR3 runs 14 residues. CDR1 is MNHNY, CDR2 SVGAGI, per germline (reference sequence). The V gene lost 5 bases and the J gene lost 1 base, with 11 bases spanning the gap. The CDR3 DNA is TGTGCCAGCAGTGCGACAGGCGAGAACACTGAAGCTTTCTTT. It encodes CASSATGENTEAFF.

J is TRBJ2-3 and V is TRBV7-2; D is unclear. The germline V gene encodes CDR1 SGHTA and CDR2 FQGNSA. The CDR3 extends over 12 amino acids. The V end lost 4 bases, the J end lost 13 bases, and 15 bases lay between the germline ends. CDR3 amino acids: CASSSVPPLKYF. Written as DNA, the CDR3 is TGTGCCAGCAGCTCCGTCCCCCCCCTAAAGTATTTT.

The J gene is TRBJ2-7, the V gene TRBV5-1; 10 bases align to TRBD1. Trimming removed 2 bases from V and 2 bases from J; junction bases left unmatched: 4. CDR3 length: 15 residues. The germline CDR1 and CDR2 sequences are SGHRS and YFSETQ. CDR3 in amino acids: CASSFGTGVAYEQYF. In DNA, the CDR3 is TGCGCCAGCAGCTTCGGGACAGGGGTAGCCTACGAGCAGTACTTC.

This clone was counted a single time. The rearrangement uses TRBV3-1 (or the pseudogene TRBV3-2) and TRBJ2-3, with TRBD2 as a possible D gene (6 bases). Looked up from germline, CDR1 is LGHDT and CDR2 is YNNKEL (reference sequence). The CDR3 sequence is 14 residues long. V lost 6 bases to trimming and J lost 2 bases, with 12 bases between them. In DNA form, the CDR3 reads TGTGCCAGCAGGGGGACTTTCCCCACAGATACGCAGTATTTT. Amino acids: CASRGTFPTDTQYF.

V usage is TRBV7-7 and J usage is TRBJ2-1, with 11 bases lining up with TRBD2. Germline V gives CDR1 SSHAT, CDR2 FNYEAQ (reference sequence). V gave up 5 bases and J gave up 3 bases; unmatched junction bases: 3. The CDR3 is made up of 15 amino acids. CDR3 region: CASSPGLAGYNEQFF. The CDR3 DNA reads TGTGCCAGCAGCCCCGGACTAGCGGGCTACAATGAGCAGTTCTTC.

The chain is built from TRBV6-5 and TRBJ2-7; D unresolved. V was pared by 6 bases and J by 6 bases, with 12 bases between. The CDR3 extends over 12 amino acids. CDR1 and CDR2 from the germline V gene are MNHEY and SVGAGI. The CDR3 reads CASRSQAPEQYF. The DNA of the CDR3 is TGTGCCAGCAGAAGTCAGGCCCCCGAGCAGTACTTC.

The rearrangement links TRBV13 to TRBJ1-5; D is uncertain. V was pared by 0 bases and J by 0 bases, with 6 bases between. CDR1 PRHDT and CDR2 FYEKMQ come from the germline V gene (reference sequence). This CDR3 is built from 15 residues. CDR3 nucleotides: TGTGCCAGCAGCTTAGGAGGAGATAGCAATCAGCCCCAGCATTTT. Amino acids: CASSLGGDSNQPQHF.

The chain employs TRBV7-2 and TRBJ2-2; TRBD1 matches 10 bases. CDR1 and CDR2 from the germline V gene are SGHTA and FQGNSA. The J segment lost 7 bases and the V segment lost 5 bases, leaving 4 bases of the junction unmatched. This CDR3 region has 14 residues. The CDR3 region is CASSPGQGDGELFF. The CDR3 DNA is TGTGCCAGCAGCCCTGGACAGGGGGACGGGGAGCTGTTTTTT.

V is TRBV30 and J is TRBJ2-1; 8 nucleotides match TRBD2. V was clipped by 0 bases and J by 9 bases; unmatched bases: 13. Germline V lookup: CDR1 GTSNPN, CDR2 SVGIG (reference sequence). CDR3 length equals 16 residues. The CDR3 loop is CAWSVPGTSTPGEQFF. In DNA form, the CDR3 reads TGTGCCTGGAGTGTACCCGGGACTAGTACCCCGGGTGAGCAGTTCTTC.

This chain connects TRBV3-1 (or the pseudogene TRBV3-2) to TRBJ1-3, with 7 bases matching TRBD1. V shed 1 base, J shed 9 bases, and the junction held 3 bases outside the gene matches. The CDR3 is 13 residues long. Germline loops: CDR1 LGHDT, CDR2 YNNKEL (reference sequence). CDR3 amino acids: CASSQGQGGTIYF. CDR3 nucleotides: TGTGCCAGCAGCCAAGGACAGGGTGGCACCATATATTTT.

The rearrangement links TRBV6-5 to TRBJ2-7; TRBD1 might be the D (6 bases). Trimming pared 10 bases from V and 7 bases from J, leaving 14 bases between. Germline V gives CDR1 MNHEY, CDR2 SVGAGI. The CDR3 covers 11 residues. The CDR3 region is CATTTGTEQYF. The DNA of the CDR3 is TGTGCCACCACTACAGGGACGGAGCAGTACTTC.